This T cell receptor (beta chain) was recorded in a study of cytomegalovirus exposure and HLA in healthy donors. Overall study context: The 120 validation repertoires, a later analysis reported, used the same platform as the roughly 650 repertoires from the first cohort.

Germline CDR1 SGHRS, CDR2 YFSETQ. The V and J ends lost 7 bases and 0 bases, in that order; junction bases with no gene match: 1. The CDR3 sequence is 13 residues long. Profiling relied on immunoSEQ multiplex PCR, and the TCRdb table lists in-frame clones only, not all of them. Among 150,000 to 200,000 clones listed, 84% were seen once. The study's findings and limits: The study labeled about 160 TCR beta chains cytomegalovirus-associated.

Turning to this clone: No antigen is known for it.

Among the 100 to 150 subjects of the validation cohort, separate from the approximately 700-subject first cohort, were the donors. The sample consisted of PBMCs. This clonotype was obtained from a woman in her twenties or thirties in good health and CMV-seropositive. The V call is TRBV5-1, the J call TRBJ2-7; 10 nucleotides agree with TRBD2. The CDR3 DNA reads as TGCGCCAGCGAGCGGGAGGGCTCCTACGAGCAGTACTTC. Amino acids: CASEREGSYEQYF.